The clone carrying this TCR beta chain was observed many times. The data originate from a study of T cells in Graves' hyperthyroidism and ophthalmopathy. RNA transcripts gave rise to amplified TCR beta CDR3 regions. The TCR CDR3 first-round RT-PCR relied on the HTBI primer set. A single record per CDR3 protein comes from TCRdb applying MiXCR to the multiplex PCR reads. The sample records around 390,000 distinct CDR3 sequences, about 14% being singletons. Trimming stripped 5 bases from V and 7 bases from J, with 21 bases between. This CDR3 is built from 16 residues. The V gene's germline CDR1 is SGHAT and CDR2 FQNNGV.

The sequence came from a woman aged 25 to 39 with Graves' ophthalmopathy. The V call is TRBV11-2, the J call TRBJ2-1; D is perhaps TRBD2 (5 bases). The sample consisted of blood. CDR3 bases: TGTGCCAGCAGCCCCGCGCTAGCAACGAAGAGAAATGAGCAGTTCTTC. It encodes CASSPALATKRNEQFF. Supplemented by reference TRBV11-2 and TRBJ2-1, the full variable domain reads EAGVAQSPRYKIIEKRQSVAFWCNPISGHATLYWYQQILGQGPKLLIQFQNNGVVDDSQLPKDRFSAERLKGVDSTLKIQPAKLEDSAVYLCASSPALATKRNEQFFGPGTRLTVL.